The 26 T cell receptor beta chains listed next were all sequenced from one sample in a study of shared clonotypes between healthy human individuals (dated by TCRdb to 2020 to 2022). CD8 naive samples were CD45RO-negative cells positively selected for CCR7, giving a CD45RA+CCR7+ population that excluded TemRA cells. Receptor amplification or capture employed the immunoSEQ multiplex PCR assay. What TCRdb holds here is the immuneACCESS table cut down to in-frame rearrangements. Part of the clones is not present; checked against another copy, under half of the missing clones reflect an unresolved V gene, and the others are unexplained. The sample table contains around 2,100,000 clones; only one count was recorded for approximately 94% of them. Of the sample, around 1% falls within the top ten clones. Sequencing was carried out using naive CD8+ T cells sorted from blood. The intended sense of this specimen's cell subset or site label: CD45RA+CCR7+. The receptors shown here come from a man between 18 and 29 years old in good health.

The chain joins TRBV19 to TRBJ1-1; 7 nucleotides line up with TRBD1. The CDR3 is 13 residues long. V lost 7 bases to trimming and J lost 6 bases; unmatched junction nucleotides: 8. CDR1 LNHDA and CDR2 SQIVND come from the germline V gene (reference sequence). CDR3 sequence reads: CASKEQGLSEAFF. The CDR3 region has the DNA TGTGCCAGTAAGGAACAGGGGCTTTCTGAAGCTTTCTTT.

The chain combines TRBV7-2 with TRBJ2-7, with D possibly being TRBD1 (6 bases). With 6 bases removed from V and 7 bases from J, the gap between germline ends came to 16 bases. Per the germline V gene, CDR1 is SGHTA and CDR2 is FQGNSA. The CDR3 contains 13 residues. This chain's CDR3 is CASRSQGTREQYF. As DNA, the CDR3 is TGTGCCAGCAGGTCACAGGGTACGCGGGAGCAGTACTTC.

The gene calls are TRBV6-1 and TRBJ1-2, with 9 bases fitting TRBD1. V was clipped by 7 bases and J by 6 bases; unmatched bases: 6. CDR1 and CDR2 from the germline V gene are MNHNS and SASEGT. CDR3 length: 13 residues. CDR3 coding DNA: TGTGCCAGCACCCTGACAGGGGGAGATGGCTACACCTTC. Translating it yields CASTLTGGDGYTF.

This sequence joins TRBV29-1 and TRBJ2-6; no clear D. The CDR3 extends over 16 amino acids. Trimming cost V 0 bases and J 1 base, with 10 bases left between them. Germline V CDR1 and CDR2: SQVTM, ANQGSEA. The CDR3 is CSVEDGEISGANVLTF. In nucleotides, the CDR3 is TGCAGCGTTGAAGATGGAGAGATTTCTGGGGCCAACGTCCTGACTTTC.

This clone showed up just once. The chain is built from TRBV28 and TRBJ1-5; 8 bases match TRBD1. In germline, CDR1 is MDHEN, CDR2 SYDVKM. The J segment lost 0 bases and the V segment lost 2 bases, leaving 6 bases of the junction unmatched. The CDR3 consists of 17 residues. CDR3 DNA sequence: TGTGCCAGCAGTTTACCGACAGGGGTCTATAGCAATCAGCCCCAGCATTTT. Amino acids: CASSLPTGVYSNQPQHF.

The CDR3 region is CASSLGDSIYGYTF. Here the CDR3 DNA reads TGTGCCAGCAGTCTGGGGGACTCTATCTATGGCTACACCTTC. This rearrangement joins TRBV5-6 to TRBJ1-2, with D perhaps matching TRBD1 (5 bases). V was clipped by 5 bases and J by 4 bases, with 15 bases between them. The CDR3 is 14 amino acids. Germline loops: CDR1 SGHDT, CDR2 YYEEEE.

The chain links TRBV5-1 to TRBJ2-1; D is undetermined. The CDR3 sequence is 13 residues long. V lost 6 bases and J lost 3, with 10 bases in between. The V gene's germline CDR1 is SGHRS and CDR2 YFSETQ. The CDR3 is CASILTNYNEQFF. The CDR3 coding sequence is TGCGCCAGCATTTTAACAAACTACAATGAGCAGTTCTTC. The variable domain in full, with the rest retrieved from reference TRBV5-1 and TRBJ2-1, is KAGVTQTPRYLIKTRGQQVTLSCSPISGHRSVSWYQQTPGQGLQFLFEYFSETQRNKGNFPGRFSGRQFSNSRSEMNVSTLELGDSALYLCASILTNYNEQFFGPGTRLTVL.

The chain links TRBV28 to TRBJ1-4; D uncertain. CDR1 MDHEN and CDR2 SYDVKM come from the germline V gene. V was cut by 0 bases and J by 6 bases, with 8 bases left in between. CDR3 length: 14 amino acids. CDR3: CASSLWINDEKLFF. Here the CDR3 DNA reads TGTGCCAGCAGTTTATGGATAAACGATGAAAAACTGTTTTTT.

The DNA of the CDR3 is TGTGCCAGCAGCCCCGACATCGGGCTGTTTTTT. It translates to CASSPDIGLFF. V usage is TRBV2 and J usage is TRBJ1-4; unclear D gene. The ends were cut back, 6 bases at V and 14 bases at J, with 13 bases in the middle. CDR3 size: 11 residues. CDR1 is SNHLY, CDR2 FYNNEI, per germline.

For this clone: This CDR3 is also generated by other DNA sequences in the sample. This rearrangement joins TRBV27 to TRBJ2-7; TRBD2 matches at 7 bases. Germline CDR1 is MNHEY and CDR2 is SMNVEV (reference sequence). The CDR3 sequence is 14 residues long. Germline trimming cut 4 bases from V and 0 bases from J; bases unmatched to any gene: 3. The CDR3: CASSSTGGSYEQYF. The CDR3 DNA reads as TGTGCCAGCAGTTCGACGGGGGGCTCCTACGAGCAGTACTTC.

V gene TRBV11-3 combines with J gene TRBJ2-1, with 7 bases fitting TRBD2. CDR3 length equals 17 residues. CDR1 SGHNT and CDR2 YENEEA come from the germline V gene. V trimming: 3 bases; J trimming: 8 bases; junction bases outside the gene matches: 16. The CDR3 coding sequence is TGTGCCAGCAGCTTGGGCGGGCGGGGGACCCTCTTTCATGAGCAGTTCTTC. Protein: CASSLGGRGTLFHEQFF.

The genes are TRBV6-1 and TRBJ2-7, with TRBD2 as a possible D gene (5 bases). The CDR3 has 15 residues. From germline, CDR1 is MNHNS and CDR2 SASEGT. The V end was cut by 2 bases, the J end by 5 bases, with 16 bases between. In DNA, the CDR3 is TGTGCCAGCAGTGAATTGAACAGAGACTACGACGAGCAGTACTTC. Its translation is CASSELNRDYDEQYF.

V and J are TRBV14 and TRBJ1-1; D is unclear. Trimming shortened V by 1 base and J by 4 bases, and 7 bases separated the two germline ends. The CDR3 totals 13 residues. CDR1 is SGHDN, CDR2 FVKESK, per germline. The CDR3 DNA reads TGTGCCAGCAGCCAAGGGGTCGGCACTGAAGCTTTCTTT. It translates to CASSQGVGTEAFF.

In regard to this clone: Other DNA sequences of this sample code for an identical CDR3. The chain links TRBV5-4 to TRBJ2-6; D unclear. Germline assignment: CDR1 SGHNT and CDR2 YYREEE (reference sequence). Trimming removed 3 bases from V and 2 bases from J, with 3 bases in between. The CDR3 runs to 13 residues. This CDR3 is CASSSPGANVLTF. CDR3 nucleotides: TGTGCCAGCAGCTCTCCTGGGGCCAACGTCCTGACTTTC.

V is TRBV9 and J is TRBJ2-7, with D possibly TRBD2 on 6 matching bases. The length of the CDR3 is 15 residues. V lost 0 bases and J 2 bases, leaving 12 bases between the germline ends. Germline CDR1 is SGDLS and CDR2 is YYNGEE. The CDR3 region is CASSVGASATYEQYF. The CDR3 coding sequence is TGTGCCAGCAGCGTAGGGGCTAGCGCAACCTACGAGCAGTACTTC.

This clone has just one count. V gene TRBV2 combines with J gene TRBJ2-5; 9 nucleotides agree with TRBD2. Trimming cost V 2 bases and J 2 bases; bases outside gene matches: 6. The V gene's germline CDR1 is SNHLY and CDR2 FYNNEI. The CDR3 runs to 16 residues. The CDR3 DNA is TGTGCCAGCAGTGAACCTAGCGGGGAGACACAAGAGACCCAGTACTTC. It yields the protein CASSEPSGETQETQYF.

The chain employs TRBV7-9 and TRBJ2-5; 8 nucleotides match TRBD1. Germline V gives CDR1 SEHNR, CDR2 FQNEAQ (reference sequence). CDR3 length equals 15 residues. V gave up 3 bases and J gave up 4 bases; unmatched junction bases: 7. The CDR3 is CASSFQDRAIETQYF. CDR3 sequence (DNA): TGTGCCAGCAGCTTTCAGGACAGGGCGATAGAGACCCAGTACTTC.

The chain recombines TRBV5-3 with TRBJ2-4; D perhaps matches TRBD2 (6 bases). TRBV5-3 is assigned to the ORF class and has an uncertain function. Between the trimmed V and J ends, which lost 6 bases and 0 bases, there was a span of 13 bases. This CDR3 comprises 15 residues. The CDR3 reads CARKPRELAKNIQYF. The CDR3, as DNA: TGTGCCAGAAAACCCCGGGAGCTAGCCAAAAACATTCAGTACTTC.

The CDR3 sequence: CAISVGLAGGPSQETQYF. The CDR3 nucleotides are TGTGCCATCAGTGTGGGACTAGCGGGAGGGCCGTCCCAAGAGACCCAGTACTTC. This chain links TRBV10-3 with TRBJ2-5, with TRBD2 identical over 16 bases. Germline V CDR1 and CDR2: ENHRY, SYGVKD. With V trimmed by 4 bases and J by 1 base, 6 bases remained unmatched. This CDR3 is 18 amino acids long.

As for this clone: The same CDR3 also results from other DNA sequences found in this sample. The CDR3 DNA is TGTGCCAGCAGCGTGGGGTGGGGTACTGGGGCCAACGTCCTGACTTTC. Residues: CASSVGWGTGANVLTF. This chain uses TRBV9 with TRBJ2-6; D call uncertain. Looked up from germline, CDR1 is SGDLS and CDR2 is YYNGEE. Trimming left V 2 bases short and J 2 bases short, with 11 bases between. This CDR3 comprises 16 residues.

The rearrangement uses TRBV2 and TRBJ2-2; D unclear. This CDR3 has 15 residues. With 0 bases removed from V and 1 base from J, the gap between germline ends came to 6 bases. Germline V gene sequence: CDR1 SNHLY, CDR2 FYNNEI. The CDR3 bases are TGTGCCAGCAGTGAAGCAGGGAAGAACACCGGGGAGCTGTTTTTT. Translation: CASSEAGKNTGELFF.

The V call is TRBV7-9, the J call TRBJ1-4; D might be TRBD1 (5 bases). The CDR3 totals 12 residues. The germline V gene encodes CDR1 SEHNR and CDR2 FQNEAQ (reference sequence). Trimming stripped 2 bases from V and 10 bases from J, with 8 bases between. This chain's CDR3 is CASSLKQGKLFF. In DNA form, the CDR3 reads TGTGCCAGCAGCTTAAAGCAGGGAAAACTGTTTTTT.

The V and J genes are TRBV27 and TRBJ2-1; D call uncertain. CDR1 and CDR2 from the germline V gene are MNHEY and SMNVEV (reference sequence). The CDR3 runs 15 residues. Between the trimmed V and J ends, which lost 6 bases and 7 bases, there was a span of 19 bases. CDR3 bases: TGTGCCAGCAGCCTAATTGGCGGAGCATCTAATGAGCAGTTCTTC. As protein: CASSLIGGASNEQFF.

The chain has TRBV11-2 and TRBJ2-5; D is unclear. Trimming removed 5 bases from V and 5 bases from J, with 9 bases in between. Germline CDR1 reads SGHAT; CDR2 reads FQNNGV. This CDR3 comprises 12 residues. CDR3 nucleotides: TGTGCCAGCAGCGCCCCTGGGGAGACCCAGTACTTC. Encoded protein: CASSAPGETQYF.

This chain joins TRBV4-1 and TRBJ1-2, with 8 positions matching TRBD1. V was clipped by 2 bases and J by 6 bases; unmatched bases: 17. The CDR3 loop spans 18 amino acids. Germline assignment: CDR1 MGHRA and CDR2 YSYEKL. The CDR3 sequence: CASSQFTPLQGVMDGYTF. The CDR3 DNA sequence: TGCGCCAGCAGCCAATTTACCCCCCTACAGGGGGTTATGGATGGCTACACCTTC.

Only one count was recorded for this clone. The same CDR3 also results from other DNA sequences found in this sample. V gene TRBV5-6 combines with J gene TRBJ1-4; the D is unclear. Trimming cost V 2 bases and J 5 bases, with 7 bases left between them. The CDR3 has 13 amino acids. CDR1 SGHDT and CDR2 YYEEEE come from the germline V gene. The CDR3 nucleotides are TGTGCCAGCAGCTTTAGCCGAAATGAAAAACTGTTTTTT. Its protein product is CASSFSRNEKLFF.